What follows are 26 T cell receptor beta chains derived from one specimen sequenced in a study of technical replicates of blood from a few donors. The data were produced by immunoSEQ multiplex PCR, yet TCRdb's version contains in-frame clones alone and is incomplete. The data show roughly 14,000 clones, with 85% seen just once and approximately 10% held by the top ten. The sample consisted of PBMCs. These receptors all stem from a human donor in good health.

V and J are TRBV6-5 and TRBJ2-7, with TRBD1 matching over 10 bases. This CDR3 contains 15 residues. Germline trimming cut 5 bases from V and 5 bases from J; bases unmatched to any gene: 9. CDR1 and CDR2 (germline): MNHEY, SVGAGI. In DNA, the CDR3 is TGTGCCAGCAGTACTCTGACAGGGGGCGAAGACGAGCAGTACTTC. This codes for CASSTLTGGEDEQYF.

In its sample, this clone was seen a few times. The chain links TRBV29-1 to TRBJ1-1, with TRBD1 identical over 7 bases. The germline gives CDR1 SQVTM, CDR2 ANQGSEA. Losses at the gene ends were 4 bases for V and 3 bases for J; bases not matched to a gene: 17. CDR3 length: 17 amino acids. The CDR3 spells CSVVVGQLVRKDTEAFF. CDR3 sequence (DNA): TGCAGCGTTGTAGTGGGACAGCTCGTCAGGAAGGACACTGAAGCTTTCTTT.

This chain links TRBV9 with TRBJ2-1; 9 bases match TRBD2. This CDR3 contains 12 residues. Germline CDR1 and CDR2: SGDLS and YYNGEE. V lost 0 bases to trimming and J lost 15 bases; unmatched junction nucleotides: 4. CDR3 bases: TGTGCCAGCAGCGTAGACGGTAGCGGGAGGTTCTTC. This encodes CASSVDGSGRFF.

V and J are TRBV4-2 and TRBJ1-1; D remains unclear. This CDR3 contains 14 residues. V gave up 4 bases and J gave up 0 bases, with 9 bases separating them. Germline V lookup: CDR1 LGHNA, CDR2 YNFKEQ. The CDR3, as DNA: TGTGCCAGCAGCCGCGGGAACATGAACACTGAAGCTTTCTTT. Translating gives CASSRGNMNTEAFF.

Only a few counts were recorded for this clone. The chain combines TRBV7-6 with TRBJ2-7; 7 positions agree with TRBD2. CDR3 length: 15 amino acids. CDR1 SGHVS and CDR2 FNYEAQ come from the germline V gene. With 6 bases clipped from V and 2 bases from J, the junction kept 10 bases outside the gene matches. The CDR3 DNA sequence: TGTGCCAGCAGGGGGGAGGGGACCCTAGCCTACGAGCAGTACTTC. This sequence encodes CASRGEGTLAYEQYF.

This clone was recorded a few times. Mismatch with germline at one junction end may stem from a read error. The V and J genes are TRBV7-9 and TRBJ1-2; a weak D match, TRBD1 (5 bases). This CDR3 comprises 13 residues. Germline V gene lookup returns CDR1 SEHNR and CDR2 FQNEAQ (reference sequence). This CDR3 is CASTLLGPSGYTF. The CDR3, as DNA: TGTGCCAGCACCTTATTGGGGCCTTCGGGCTACACCTTC.

This clone was seen more than once but under ten times. This sequence joins TRBV5-6 and TRBJ2-7; D unclear. The ends were cut back, 1 base at V and 3 bases at J, with 11 bases in the middle. Germline assignment: CDR1 SGHDT and CDR2 YYEEEE. This CDR3 spans 14 amino acids. The CDR3 protein is CASSLFPANYEQYF. In DNA form, the CDR3 reads TGTGCCAGCAGCTTGTTTCCCGCGAACTACGAGCAGTACTTC.

In this sample, this clone turned up a few times. The gene calls are TRBV27 and TRBJ1-5; D gene unclear. CDR3 size: 13 residues. V gave up 5 bases and J gave up 9 bases, with 14 bases separating them. The V gene's germline CDR1 is MNHEY and CDR2 SMNVEV (reference sequence). The chain's CDR3 is CASSPEPPRPQHF. The CDR3 DNA is TGTGCCAGCAGTCCAGAACCTCCCCGGCCCCAGCATTTT.

V and J are TRBV18 and TRBJ1-5, with TRBD1 as a possible D gene (5 bases). Trimming cost V 0 bases and J 0 bases, with 9 bases left between them. Germline assignment: CDR1 KGHSH and CDR2 LQKENI. CDR3 length equals 16 residues. For the CDR3, the DNA is TGTGCCAGCTCACCACCGCAGGGAGGTAGCAATCAGCCCCAGCATTTT. The encoded protein is CASSPPQGGSNQPQHF.

The genes are TRBV7-8 and TRBJ1-5; D uncertain. Germline V gene lookup returns CDR1 SGHVS and CDR2 FQNEAQ. The ends were cut back, 5 bases at V and 0 bases at J, with 14 bases in the middle. The CDR3 is 16 amino acids. The CDR3 region is CASSQYRSYSNQPQHF. For the CDR3, the DNA is TGTGCCAGCAGCCAATACAGAAGCTATAGCAATCAGCCCCAGCATTTT.

This clone is a singleton in its sample. The V gene is TRBV12-5, the J gene TRBJ2-5; D is unclear. Germline loops: CDR1 LGHNT, CDR2 FRNRAP. Trimming took off 3 bases at V and 5 bases at J, with 4 bases between the two ends. The CDR3 totals 11 residues. This CDR3 is CASGFGETQYF. In nucleotides, the CDR3 is TGTGCTAGTGGTTTCGGGGAGACCCAGTACTTC.

The sample holds a few counts of this clone. This chain links TRBV4-1 with TRBJ1-1; 8 bases map to TRBD1. The CDR3 runs 15 residues. Germline assignment: CDR1 MGHRA and CDR2 YSYEKL. Germline trimming cut 5 bases from V and 0 bases from J; bases unmatched to any gene: 5. In DNA, the CDR3 is TGCGCCAGCAGCGAAGGGACAGGTTTGAACACTGAAGCTTTCTTT. This translates into CASSEGTGLNTEAFF.

This chain links TRBV19 with TRBJ2-7, with 7 nucleotides matching TRBD1. This CDR3 has 16 residues. In germline, CDR1 is LNHDA, CDR2 SQIVND (reference sequence). The junction had 10 bases not matched to a gene; V was cut back by 5 bases and J by 0 bases. The CDR3 region is CASSVPTGPSSYEQYF. DNA of the CDR3: TGTGCCAGTAGTGTACCGACAGGGCCGAGCTCCTACGAGCAGTACTTC.

This clone was observed once. The J gene is TRBJ2-2, the V gene TRBV5-1; perhaps TRBD1 as D (6 bases). The CDR3 is 15 amino acids. The V end lost 7 bases, the J end lost 4 bases, and 17 bases lay between the germline ends. The V gene's germline CDR1 is SGHRS and CDR2 YFSETQ. CDR3 DNA: TGCGCCAGCGGCGGAGGTACAGGGTCCACCGGGGAGCTGTTTTTT. Its protein product is CASGGGTGSTGELFF.

The CDR3 DNA reads as TGTGCCAGCAGCCCTGGCGGGACTGAAGCTTTCTTT. As protein: CASSPGGTEAFF. The rearrangement uses TRBV6-4 and TRBJ1-1; D ambiguous. This CDR3 comprises 12 residues. V was shortened by 6 bases and J by 5 bases, with 10 bases between the two germline ends. The germline gives CDR1 MRHNA, CDR2 SNTAGT.

This clone appeared a single time. Written as DNA, the CDR3 is TGTGCCAGCAGCGAAGGCCAGGGCTACGAGCAGTACTTC. Its protein is CASSEGQGYEQYF. The chain links TRBV11-2 to TRBJ2-7; tentative D call: TRBD1 (5 bases). Per germline, CDR1 SGHAT and CDR2 FQNNGV. There are 13 residues in the CDR3. The V gene lost 5 bases and the J gene lost 3 bases, with 11 bases spanning the gap.

This chain joins TRBV27 and TRBJ1-1, with TRBD1 as a possible D gene (6 bases). The CDR3 loop spans 14 amino acids. Trimming took off 2 bases at V and 2 bases at J, with 9 bases between the two ends. From germline, CDR1 is MNHEY and CDR2 SMNVEV (reference sequence). DNA for the CDR3: TGTGCCAGCAGTTTAAGGGGGACCAACACTGAAGCTTTCTTT. Translating gives CASSLRGTNTEAFF.

This sequence joins TRBV27 and TRBJ2-1; 10 bases map to TRBD2. The CDR3 has 14 amino acids. With V trimmed by 8 bases and J by 9 bases, 10 bases remained unmatched. Germline loops: CDR1 MNHEY, CDR2 SMNVEV (reference sequence). This CDR3 is CASGVASGSGEQFF. Written as DNA, the CDR3 is TGTGCCAGCGGGGTTGCTAGCGGGAGCGGTGAGCAGTTCTTC.

The gene calls are TRBV4-1 and TRBJ2-7, with D possibly being TRBD2 (6 bases). This CDR3 region has 14 residues. Germline V CDR1 and CDR2: MGHRA, YSYEKL. Trimming pared 3 bases from V and 0 bases from J, leaving 9 bases between. The CDR3: CASSHGGSSYEQYF. The DNA of the CDR3 is TGCGCCAGCAGCCATGGAGGGTCCTCCTACGAGCAGTACTTC.

This sequence joins TRBV6-1 and TRBJ2-2; D perhaps matches TRBD1 (5 bases). The CDR3 is 13 residues long. Germline-derived CDR1 and CDR2 are MNHNS and SASEGT. V lost 1 base, J lost 5 bases, and 5 bases lay in between. CDR3 DNA sequence: TGTGCCAGCAGTGAAGACAGGACCGGGGAGCTGTTTTTT. Amino acid sequence: CASSEDRTGELFF.

The rearrangement joins TRBV9 to TRBJ2-3; tentative D call: TRBD1 (5 bases). CDR3 length equals 16 residues. CDR1 is SGDLS and CDR2 is YYNGEE in the germline V gene. Trimming stripped 0 bases from V and 6 bases from J, with 17 bases between. CDR3 in amino acids: CASSVDHQGEDDTQYF. In DNA, the CDR3 is TGTGCCAGCAGCGTAGATCACCAGGGCGAGGACGATACGCAGTATTTT.

This chain joins TRBV6-5 and TRBJ2-2; no firm D call. The CDR3 is 13 amino acids. In germline, CDR1 is MNHEY, CDR2 SVGAGI. Trimming stripped 5 bases from V and 4 bases from J, with 8 bases between. The CDR3 here is CASSLVPTGELFF. DNA of the CDR3: TGTGCCAGCAGTCTAGTGCCCACCGGGGAGCTGTTTTTT.

The chain employs TRBV9 and TRBJ1-2; 8 nucleotides align to TRBD1. The CDR3 extends over 15 amino acids. Germline loops: CDR1 SGDLS, CDR2 YYNGEE. The V segment lost 4 bases and the J segment 4 bases; nucleotides outside the gene matches: 9. CDR3 in DNA: TGTGCCAGCAGCCGCAACGACAGGGGCGGCTATGGCTACACCTTC. This encodes CASSRNDRGGYGYTF.

The chain carries TRBV4-2 and TRBJ2-5; D unclear. The CDR3 totals 12 residues. With 0 bases removed from V and 5 bases from J, the gap between germline ends came to 4 bases. CDR1 and CDR2 from the germline V gene are LGHNA and YNFKEQ. As DNA, the CDR3 is TGTGCCAGCAGCCAAGACCTGGAGACCCAGTACTTC. This gives the protein CASSQDLETQYF.

DNA of the CDR3: TGTGCCAGCAGTGAATTGGGACAGGGCATCACCTACGAGCAGTACTTC. This sequence encodes CASSELGQGITYEQYF. The chain is built from TRBV6-1 and TRBJ2-7; 9 bases agree with TRBD1. Germline CDR1 reads MNHNS; CDR2 reads SASEGT. J was trimmed by 2 bases and V by 2 bases; bases with no gene match: 7. The CDR3 is 16 amino acids.

This clone was found once. This chain uses TRBV19 with TRBJ2-3; D is perhaps TRBD1 (6 bases). The CDR3 length is 15 residues. V lost 8 bases and J lost 5, with 20 bases in between. CDR1 and CDR2 (germline): LNHDA, SQIVND (reference sequence). As DNA, the CDR3 is TGTGCCAGTGCCGGGACACTCCTGAAGGGAGATACGCAGTATTTT. Protein product: CASAGTLLKGDTQYF.